This paragraph covers one TCR beta chain sequence. These data come from a study of blood T cell repertoires in COVID-19. V shed 3 bases and J shed 5 bases, with 10 bases lying between them. The CDR3 loop spans 13 amino acids. The germline V gene encodes CDR1 MNHEY and CDR2 SMNVEV (reference sequence). Only in-frame clones appear in the TCRdb table, and some are missing; sequencing was by immunoSEQ multiplex PCR. The sample holds approximately 290,000 clones, 80% to 85% seen once. The sample was peripheral blood. The TCR comes from a person aged 70 to 80 with COVID-19, enrolled during active disease. The chain recombines TRBV27 with TRBJ2-5; D call uncertain. For the CDR3, the DNA is TGTGCCAGCAGTTTTAGTCCGTTGGAGACCCAGTACTTC. It yields the protein CASSFSPLETQYF.